The TCR beta chain under discussion was sequenced for a study of response to subunit inactivated influenza vaccine. TCRdb ran MiXCR on the RT-PCR reads and lists one entry per CDR3 protein. The table includes about 650,000 distinct CDR3 sequences, about 15% detected once. The CDR3 runs 15 residues. Deletions cut 7 bases from V and 5 bases from J, with 18 bases between. The germline V gene has CDR1 MGHDK and CDR2 SYGVNS. To note about this clonotype: Its matching antigen is unknown.

Study results and caveats: Only a handful of new T cells, the authors suggested, are recruited with each seasonal influenza vaccination.

The V and J genes are TRBV25-1 and TRBJ2-1; possible D gene TRBD1, 6 bases. This clonotype originated in a man in his fifties or sixties who received an inactivated influenza vaccine. The material sequenced was PBMCs from blood, taken 14 to 15 days before vaccination. For the CDR3, the DNA is TGTGCCAGCACCCGGGACAACAATTTTCACAATGAGCAGTTCTTC. Residues: CASTRDNNFHNEQFF.